This TCR beta chain comes out of a study of T-cell memory formation after mild COVID-19. Looked up from germline, CDR1 is GTSNPN and CDR2 is SVGIG (reference sequence). CDR3 length equals 15 residues. J was trimmed by 9 bases and V by 0 bases; bases with no gene match: 8. TCRdb re-derived calls from the 5' RACE reads in MiXCR, one entry per CDR3 protein. The profile covers about 540,000 distinct CDR3 sequences, with over 20% appearing a single time and around 13% taken by the ten largest. The clonotype was recovered from an adult woman who had mild COVID-19 (a few samples of this study predate the infection). Cell type and time point are not known. The source material was PBMCs or a T cell subset sorted from them (not recorded which). The chain is built from TRBV30 and TRBJ2-4; TRBD1 matches at 10 bases. CDR3 in amino acids: CAWSVLGTGEAIQYF. The CDR3 region has the DNA TGTGCCTGGAGTGTCCTCGGGACAGGGGAGGCCATTCAGTACTTC.